A selection of T cell receptor beta chains follows, all from one sample in a study of PD-1 blockade in mismatch repair-deficient tumors. The repertoire was sequenced with immunoSEQ multiplex PCR; TCRdb's copy has only in-frame clones and lacks some. In the table there are approximately 16,000 clones, over 75% of which are singletons. The material was PBMCs, obtained roughly 23 weeks after starting pembrolizumab. Source of these receptors: an adult with mismatch repair-deficient cancer. CDR3s include the opening cysteine and the closing phenylalanine or tryptophan. A D gene is named only where the DNA matches it firmly. Rows give clone size only sometimes, using once, few, many, or a class for an expanded clone.

v_gene,d_gene,abundance,j_gene,CDR3nt,CDR3aa
TRBV10-3,TRBD2,once,TRBJ2-1,TGTGCCAATTCCCCCCAGGGCGGGAGGTCCTACAATGAGCAGTTCTTC,CANSPQGGRSYNEQFF
TRBV6-6,-,-,TRBJ2-1,TGTGCCAGCAGGGACACAGGGATGACCAGGGTGCAGTTCTTC,CASRDTGMTRVQFF
TRBV27,TRBD2,once,TRBJ2-7,TGTGCCAGCAGTTTTCGGCGGGAGTGGTACTTC,CASSFRREWYF
TRBV28,TRBD1,-,TRBJ1-4,TGTGCCAGCAACGATTTCGGACAGGGTCGGGGTAATGAAAAACTGTTTTTT,CASNDFGQGRGNEKLFF
TRBV5-5,TRBD1,-,TRBJ2-3,TGTGCCAGCAGCTTCCAGGGGGTATGGGGGACAGATACGCAGTATTTT,CASSFQGVWGTDTQYF
TRBV4-1,-,-,TRBJ1-4,TGCGCCAGCAGCCTTAGACAGACTCCTAATGAAAAACTGTTTTTT,CASSLRQTPNEKLFF
TRBV29-1,-,-,TRBJ2-3,TGCAGCGTTGAAGGACAGCACCTTAGCACAGATACGCAGTATTTT,CSVEGQHLSTDTQYF
TRBV5-1,TRBD1,-,TRBJ1-2,TGCGCCAGCAGAACCGGGACAGGGGGCTATGGCTACACCTTC,CASRTGTGGYGYTF
TRBV5-1,TRBD2,-,TRBJ2-5,TGCGCCAGCAGCCACGGCGGGGGGACATCACAGGGGACCCAGTACTTC,CASSHGGGTSQGTQYF
TRBV15,TRBD1,few,TRBJ1-5,TGTGCCACCAACATAGACAGGGGGGTCCAGCCCCAGCATTTT,CATNIDRGVQPQHF
TRBV7-8,-,-,TRBJ1-3,TGTGCCAGCAGCGCCTCGCAGGTTGGGAACACCATATATTTT,CASSASQVGNTIYF
TRBV19,TRBD2,once,TRBJ2-1,TGTGCCAGTAGGGAACTAGCGGGAGTTGGCAATGAGCAGTTCTTC,CASRELAGVGNEQFF
TRBV9,TRBD2,few,TRBJ2-2,TGTGCCAGCAGCGTAGAGCGCCACGGACTAGCGGGAGTGACAGGGGAGCTGTTTTTT,CASSVERHGLAGVTGELFF
TRBV28,-,-,TRBJ1-1,TGTGCCAGCAGTTTATCTCCCTACAGGGTCGCGAACACTGAAGCTTTCTTT,CASSLSPYRVANTEAFF